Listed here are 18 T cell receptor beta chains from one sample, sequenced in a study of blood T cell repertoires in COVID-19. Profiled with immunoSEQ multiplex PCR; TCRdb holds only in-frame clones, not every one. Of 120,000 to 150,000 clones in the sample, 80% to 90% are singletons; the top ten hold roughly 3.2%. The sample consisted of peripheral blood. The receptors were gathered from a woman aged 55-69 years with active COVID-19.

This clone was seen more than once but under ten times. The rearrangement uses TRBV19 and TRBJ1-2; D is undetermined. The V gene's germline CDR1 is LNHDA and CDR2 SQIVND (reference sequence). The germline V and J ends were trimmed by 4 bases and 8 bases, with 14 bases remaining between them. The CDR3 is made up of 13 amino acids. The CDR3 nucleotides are TGTGCCAGTAGTACGTCCCTACCGGAGGGCTACACCTTC. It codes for CASSTSLPEGYTF. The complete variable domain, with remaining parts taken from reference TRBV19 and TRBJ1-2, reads DGGITQSPKYLFRKEGQNVTLSCEQNLNHDAMYWYRQDPGQGLRLIYYSQIVNDFQKGDIAEGYSVSREKKESFPLTVTSAQKNPTAFYLCASSTSLPEGYTFGSGTRLTVV.

CDR3 amino acids: CASSRDRGRATLTF. The CDR3 nucleotides read TGTGCCAGCAGCCGGGACAGGGGGAGGGCCACGTTGACCTTC. V gene TRBV6-5 combines with J gene TRBJ1-2, with 11 bases lining up with TRBD1. Trimming cost V 6 bases and J 14 bases; bases outside gene matches: 14. The CDR3 has 14 residues. The V gene's germline CDR1 is MNHEY and CDR2 SVGAGI.

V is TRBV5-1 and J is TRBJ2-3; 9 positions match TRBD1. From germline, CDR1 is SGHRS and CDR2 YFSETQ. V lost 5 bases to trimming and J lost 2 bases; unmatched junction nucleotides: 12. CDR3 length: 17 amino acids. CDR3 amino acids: CASSRNSGTGPTDTQYF. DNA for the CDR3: TGCGCCAGCAGTCGGAACTCCGGGACAGGGCCCACAGATACGCAGTATTTT. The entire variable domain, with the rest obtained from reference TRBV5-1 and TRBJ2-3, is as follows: KAGVTQTPRYLIKTRGQQVTLSCSPISGHRSVSWYQQTPGQGLQFLFEYFSETQRNKGNFPGRFSGRQFSNSRSEMNVSTLELGDSALYLCASSRNSGTGPTDTQYFGPGTRLTVL.

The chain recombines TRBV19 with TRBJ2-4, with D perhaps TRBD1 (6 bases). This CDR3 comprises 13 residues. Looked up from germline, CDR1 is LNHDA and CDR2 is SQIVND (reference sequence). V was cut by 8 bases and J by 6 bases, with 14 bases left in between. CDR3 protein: CASGRGQGNIQYF. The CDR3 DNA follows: TGTGCCAGTGGCAGGGGCCAGGGAAACATTCAGTACTTC.

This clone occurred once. The CDR3 DNA sequence: TGTGCCACCTACTCGGGCAATCAGCCCCAGCATTTT. Translated, it gives CATYSGNQPQHF. The chain joins TRBV10-3 to TRBJ1-5, with D unclear. Trimming removed 10 bases from V and 2 bases from J, with 9 bases in between. CDR1 and CDR2 (germline): ENHRY, SYGVKD. The CDR3 runs to 12 residues.

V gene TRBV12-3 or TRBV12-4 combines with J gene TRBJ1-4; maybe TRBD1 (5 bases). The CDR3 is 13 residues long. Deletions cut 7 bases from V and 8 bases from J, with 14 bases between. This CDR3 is CASIQGGQEKLFF. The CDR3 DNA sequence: TGTGCCAGCATTCAGGGAGGTCAGGAAAAACTGTTTTTT.

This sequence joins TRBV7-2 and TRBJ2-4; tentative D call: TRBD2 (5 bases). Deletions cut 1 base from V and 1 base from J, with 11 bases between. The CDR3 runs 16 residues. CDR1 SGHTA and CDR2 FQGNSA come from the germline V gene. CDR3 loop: CASSLVLGVAKNIQYF. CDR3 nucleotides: TGTGCCAGCAGCTTAGTCCTGGGAGTCGCCAAAAACATTCAGTACTTC.

CDR3 region: CASKVGGYSNQPQHF. The DNA for the CDR3 is TGTGCCAGCAAGGTCGGGGGTTATAGCAATCAGCCCCAGCATTTT. This chain connects TRBV6-5 to TRBJ1-5; D may be TRBD1 (5 bases). Trimming left V 7 bases short and J 0 bases short, with 13 bases between. The CDR3 has 15 residues. Germline CDR1 MNHEY, CDR2 SVGAGI.

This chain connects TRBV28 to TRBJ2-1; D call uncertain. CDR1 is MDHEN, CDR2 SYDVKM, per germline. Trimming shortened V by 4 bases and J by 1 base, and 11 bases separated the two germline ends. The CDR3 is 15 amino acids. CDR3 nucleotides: TGTGCCAGCAGTTCCAGATTCAGGTCCTACAATGAGCAGTTCTTC. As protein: CASSSRFRSYNEQFF.

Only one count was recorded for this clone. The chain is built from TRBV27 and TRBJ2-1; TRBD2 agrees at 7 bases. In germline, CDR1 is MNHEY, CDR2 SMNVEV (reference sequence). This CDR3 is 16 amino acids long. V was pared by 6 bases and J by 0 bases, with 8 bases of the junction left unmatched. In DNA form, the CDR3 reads TGTGCCAGCAGCGCGACTAGCATCAACTCCTACAATGAGCAGTTCTTC. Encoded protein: CASSATSINSYNEQFF.

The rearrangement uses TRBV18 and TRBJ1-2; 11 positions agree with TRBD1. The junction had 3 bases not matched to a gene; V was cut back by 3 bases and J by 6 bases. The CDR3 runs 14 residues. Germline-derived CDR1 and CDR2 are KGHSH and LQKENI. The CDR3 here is CASSPLGQGDGYTF. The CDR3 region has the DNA TGTGCCAGCTCACCTTTGGGACAGGGGGATGGCTACACCTTC. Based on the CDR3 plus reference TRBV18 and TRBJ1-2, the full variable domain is NAGVMQNPRHLVRRRGQEARLRCSPMKGHSHVYWYRQLPEEGLKFMVYLQKENIIDESGMPKERFSAEFPKEGPSILRIQQVVRGDSAAYFCASSPLGQGDGYTFGSGTRLTVV.

The chain's CDR3 is CASSLVGGGSGSQPQHF. The CDR3 nucleotides are TGTGCCAGCAGCTTAGTGGGGGGGGGCTCTGGGAGTCAGCCCCAGCATTTT. The V gene is TRBV7-2, the J gene TRBJ1-5, with D possibly matching TRBD1 (6 bases). The CDR3 is 17 amino acids. Looked up from germline, CDR1 is SGHTA and CDR2 is FQGNSA. Trimming left V 1 base short and J 6 bases short, with 19 bases between.

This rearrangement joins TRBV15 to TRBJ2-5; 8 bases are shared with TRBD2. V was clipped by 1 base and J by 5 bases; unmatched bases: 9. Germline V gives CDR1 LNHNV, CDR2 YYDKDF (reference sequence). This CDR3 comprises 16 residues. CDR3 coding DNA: TGTGCCACCAGCAGAGGGGCTCTAGCGGGTTGGGAGACCCAGTACTTC. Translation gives CATSRGALAGWETQYF.

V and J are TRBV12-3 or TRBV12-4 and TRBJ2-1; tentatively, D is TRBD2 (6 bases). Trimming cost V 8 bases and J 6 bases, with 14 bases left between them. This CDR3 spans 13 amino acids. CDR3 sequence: CASDLSGRNEQFF. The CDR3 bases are TGTGCCAGCGATCTTAGCGGCCGCAATGAGCAGTTCTTC.

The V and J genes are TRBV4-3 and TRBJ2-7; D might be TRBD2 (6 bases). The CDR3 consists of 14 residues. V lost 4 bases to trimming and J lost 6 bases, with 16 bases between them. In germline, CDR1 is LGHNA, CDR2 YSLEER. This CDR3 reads CASSREASVGEQYF. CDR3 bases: TGCGCCAGCAGCCGGGAGGCCAGTGTCGGCGAGCAGTACTTC.

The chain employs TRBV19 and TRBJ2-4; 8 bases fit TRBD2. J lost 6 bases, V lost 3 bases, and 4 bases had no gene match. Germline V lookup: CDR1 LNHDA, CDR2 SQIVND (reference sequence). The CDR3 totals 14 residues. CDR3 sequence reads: CASSMAGGGNIQYF. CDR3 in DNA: TGTGCCAGTAGTATGGCGGGGGGCGGAAACATTCAGTACTTC.

CDR3 region: CASSQDRSEPQHF. The CDR3, as DNA: TGTGCCAGCTCACAGGACAGGTCGGAGCCCCAGCATTTT. This chain joins TRBV18 and TRBJ1-5, with TRBD1 matching 7 bases. The CDR3 has 13 residues. Germline loops: CDR1 KGHSH, CDR2 LQKENI. V lost 4 bases, J lost 8 bases, and 5 bases stayed unmatched.

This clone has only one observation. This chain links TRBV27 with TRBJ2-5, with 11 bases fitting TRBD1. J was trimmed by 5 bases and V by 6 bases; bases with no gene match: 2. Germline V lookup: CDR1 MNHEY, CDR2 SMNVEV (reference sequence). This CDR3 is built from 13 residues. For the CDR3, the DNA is TGTGCCAGCAGGGACAGGGGGCTCGAGACCCAGTACTTC. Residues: CASRDRGLETQYF.